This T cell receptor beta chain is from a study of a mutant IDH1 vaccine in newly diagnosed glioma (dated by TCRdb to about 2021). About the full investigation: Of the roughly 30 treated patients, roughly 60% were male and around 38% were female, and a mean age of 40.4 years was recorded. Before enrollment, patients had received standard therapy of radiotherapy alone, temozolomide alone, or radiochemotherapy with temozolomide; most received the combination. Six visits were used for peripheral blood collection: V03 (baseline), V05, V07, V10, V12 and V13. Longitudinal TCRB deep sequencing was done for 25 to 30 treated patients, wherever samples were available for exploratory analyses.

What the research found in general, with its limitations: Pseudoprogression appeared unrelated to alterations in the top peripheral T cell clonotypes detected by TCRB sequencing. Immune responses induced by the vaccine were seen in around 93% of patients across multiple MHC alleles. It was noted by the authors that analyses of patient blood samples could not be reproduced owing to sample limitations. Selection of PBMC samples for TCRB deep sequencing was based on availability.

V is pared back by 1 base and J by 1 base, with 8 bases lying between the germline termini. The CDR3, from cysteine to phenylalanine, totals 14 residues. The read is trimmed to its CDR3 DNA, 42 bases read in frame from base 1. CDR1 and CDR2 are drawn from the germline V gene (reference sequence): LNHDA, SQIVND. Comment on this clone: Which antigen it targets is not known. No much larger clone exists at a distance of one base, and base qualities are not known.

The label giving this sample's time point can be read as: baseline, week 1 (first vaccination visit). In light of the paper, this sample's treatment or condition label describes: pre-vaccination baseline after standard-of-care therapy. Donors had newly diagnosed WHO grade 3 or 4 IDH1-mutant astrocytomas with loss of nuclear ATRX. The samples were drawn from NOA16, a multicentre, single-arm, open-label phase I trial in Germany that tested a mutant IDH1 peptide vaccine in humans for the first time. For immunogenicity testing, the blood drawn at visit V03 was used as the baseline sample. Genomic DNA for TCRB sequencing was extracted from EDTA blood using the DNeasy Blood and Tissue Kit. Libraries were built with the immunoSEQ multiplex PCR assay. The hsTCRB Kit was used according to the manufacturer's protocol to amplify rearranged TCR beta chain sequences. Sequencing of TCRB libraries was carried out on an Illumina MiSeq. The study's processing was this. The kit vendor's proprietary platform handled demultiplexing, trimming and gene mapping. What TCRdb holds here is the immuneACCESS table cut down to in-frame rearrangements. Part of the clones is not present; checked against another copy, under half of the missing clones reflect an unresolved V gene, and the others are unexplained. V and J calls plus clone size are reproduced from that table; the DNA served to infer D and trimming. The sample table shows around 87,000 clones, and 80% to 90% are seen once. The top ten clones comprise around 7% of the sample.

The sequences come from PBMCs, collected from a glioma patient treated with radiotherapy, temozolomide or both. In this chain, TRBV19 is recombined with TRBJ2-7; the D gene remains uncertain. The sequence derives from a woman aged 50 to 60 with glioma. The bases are TGTGCCAGTAGTATAGGTGAGGAATCCTACGAGCAGTACTTC. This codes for CASSIGEESYEQYF.